The following is a T cell receptor beta chain sequence with its context. This entry belongs to a study of cytomegalovirus exposure and HLA in healthy donors. Use of 60 Vbeta and 13 Jbeta primers characterized the PCR. The method was immunoSEQ multiplex PCR; TCRdb's version includes in-frame clones alone and lacks a portion of them. Here the sample spans roughly 160,000 clones, 70% to 80% being singletons. This receptor was identified in a man aged 18 to 35 in good health and CMV-seropositive. The source material was PBMCs.

The CDR3 DNA reads TGTGCCAGTAGTCTCCGGGGGGGGGACCAGCCCCAGCATTTT. It yields the protein CASSLRGGDQPQHF. The chain employs TRBV19 and TRBJ1-5; a weak D match, TRBD1 (5 bases). The V end lost 5 bases, the J end lost 7 bases, and 15 bases lay between the germline ends. Looked up from germline, CDR1 is LNHDA and CDR2 is SQIVND (reference sequence). This CDR3 is 14 amino acids long.